Many counts were recorded for the clone carrying this T cell receptor (beta chain). The data originate from a study of neurological immune-mediated disorders. The method for making cDNA was 5'RACE, and it used 10-nucleotide random UMIs. Every sequencing run generated in excess of 160 million TCR-beta sequences. These sequences covered 15-18 subjects. TCRdb reprocessed the 5' RACE reads with MiXCR, giving one entry per CDR3 protein. The sample records about 80,000 distinct CDR3 sequences, more than 5% being singletons. Time point given: longitudinal time-point 2. Trimming took 1 base from V and 9 from J, leaving 7 bases between them. The germline V gene has CDR1 LNHNV and CDR2 YYDKDF (reference sequence). This CDR3 comprises 12 residues.

This clonotype originated in a woman aged 55 to 70 with multiple sclerosis. Sequencing was carried out using PBMCs. The rearrangement joins TRBV15 to TRBJ2-1, with D possibly TRBD1 on 5 matching bases. This CDR3 is CATSRGQREQFF. CDR3 nucleotide sequence: TGTGCCACCAGCAGAGGACAGCGTGAGCAGTTCTTC.